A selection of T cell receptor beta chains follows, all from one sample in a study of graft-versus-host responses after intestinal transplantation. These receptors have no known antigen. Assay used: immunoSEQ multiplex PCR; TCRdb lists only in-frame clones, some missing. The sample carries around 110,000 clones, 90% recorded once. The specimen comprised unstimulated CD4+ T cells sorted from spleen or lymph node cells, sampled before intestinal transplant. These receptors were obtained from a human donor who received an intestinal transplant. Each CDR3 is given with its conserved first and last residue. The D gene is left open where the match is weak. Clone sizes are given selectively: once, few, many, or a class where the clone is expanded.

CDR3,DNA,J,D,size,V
CATSPGTSGRVDEQYF,TGTGCCACCAGCCCCGGGACTAGCGGGAGGGTCGACGAGCAGTACTTC,TRBJ2-7,TRBD2,.,TRBV15
CASSESRTAWNEQFF,TGCGCCAGCAGTGAGTCGCGGACAGCGTGGAATGAGCAGTTCTTC,TRBJ2-1,.,.,TRBV10-1
CASSSGTAISYNEQFF,TGTGCCAGCAGTTCTGGGACTGCGATCTCCTACAATGAGCAGTTCTTC,TRBJ2-1,.,.,TRBV27
CASKKDRGRYEQYF,TGTGCCAGCAAAAAGGACAGGGGGAGGTACGAGCAGTACTTC,TRBJ2-7,TRBD1,.,TRBV6-5
CSVEENYGYTF,TGCAGCGTTGAGGAGAACTATGGCTACACCTTC,TRBJ1-2,.,.,TRBV29-1
CASRLSGSPGELFF,TGTGCCAGTAGGCTTAGCGGGAGTCCCGGGGAGCTGTTTTTT,TRBJ2-2,TRBD2,.,TRBV19
CASTQPGSSRAFF,TGCGCCAGCACTCAGCCGGGTAGTTCGAGGGCTTTCTTT,TRBJ1-1,.,once,TRBV10-2
CASSKDNREYDYGYTF,TGTGCCAGCAGCAAAGACAACAGGGAATACGACTATGGCTACACCTTC,TRBJ1-2,.,.,TRBV5-4
CASSSGIPSYEQYF,TGTGCCAGCAGTTCAGGGATACCTTCCTACGAGCAGTACTTC,TRBJ2-7,.,.,TRBV2
CASSLGQYTDTQYF,TGTGCCAGCAGCTTGGGGCAGTACACAGATACGCAGTATTTT,TRBJ2-3,.,.,TRBV7-2
CASSQGLAGPNEQFF,TGTGCCAGCAGCCAGGGGCTAGCGGGACCTAATGAGCAGTTCTTC,TRBJ2-1,TRBD2,once,TRBV14
CASSPLRGAQETQYF,TGCGCCAGCAGCCCCCTCCGGGGGGCTCAAGAGACCCAGTACTTC,TRBJ2-5,.,.,TRBV4-1
CASSVALGGRAVTDTQYF,TGTGCCAGCAGCGTAGCTCTGGGAGGGAGGGCCGTCACAGATACGCAGTATTTT,TRBJ2-3,TRBD2,.,TRBV9
CASSEQGYNQPQHF,TGTGCCAGCAGTGAACAGGGCTACAATCAGCCCCAGCATTTT,TRBJ1-5,.,.,TRBV6-1
CASSQQGKAEAFF,TGTGCCAGCAGTCAACAGGGGAAGGCTGAAGCTTTCTTT,TRBJ1-1,TRBD1,.,TRBV6-1